The subject of this entry is one T cell receptor (beta chain). The target antigen is unknown. TCR beta cDNA libraries included unique molecular identifiers. TCRdb itself ran the PCR reads through MiXCR, one entry per CDR3 protein. This sample has 820,000 or so distinct CDR3 sequences; around 50% occur once, and the top ten carry roughly 4.4%. The data derive from a study of post-analysis software for immune sequencing data. General observations from the study: Comparison of patients with controls showed a handful of TRBV segments more frequent in patients, TRBV5-6, TRBV5-1 and TRBV20-1 among them.

This CDR3 comprises 15 residues. The germline V and J ends were trimmed by 3 bases and 3 bases, with 12 bases remaining between them. The germline V gene encodes CDR1 SGHDN and CDR2 FVKESK. The rearrangement uses TRBV14 and TRBJ2-4; D may be TRBD2 (6 bases). The sequencing input was blood. This receptor was obtained from a girl aged 10-17 years with multiple sclerosis. CDR3 in DNA: TGTGCCAGCAGCCAGCGGGGAGAAGTCAAAAACATTCAGTACTTC. Its translation is CASSQRGEVKNIQYF.